Below, 15 T cell receptor beta chains from the same sample are listed, as sequenced in a study of Graves' ophthalmopathy and Graves' hyperthyroidism. Beta-chain TCR CDR3 regions were amplified from RNA transcripts. Second-round multiplex PCR followed a first-round RT-PCR using HTBI primers. MiXCR, run by TCRdb on the multiplex PCR reads, gives a single entry per CDR3 protein. The table lists some 1.1 million distinct CDR3 sequences, less than 45% of them singletons. The sequencing input was peripheral blood or thyroid tissue (not recorded which). The receptor source for this set is an adult man with Graves' hyperthyroidism.

This clonotype was seen more than once but under ten times. The chain combines TRBV19 with TRBJ2-7; D might be TRBD2 (6 bases). The length of the CDR3 is 15 residues. Germline CDR1 and CDR2: LNHDA and SQIVND (reference sequence). The V and J ends lost 5 bases and 2 bases respectively, with 16 bases between them. DNA of the CDR3: TGTGCCAGTAGTCCCAGCCTAGCGAGTGCCTACGAGCAGTACTTC. Its translation is CASSPSLASAYEQYF.

About this clonotype itself: The conserved phenylalanine or tryptophan is not found at the CDR3 terminus, so this likely reflects a read error. This rearrangement joins TRBV7-9 to TRBJ2-7; D unresolved. The CDR3 spans 12 residues. Germline assignment: CDR1 SEHNR and CDR2 FQNEAQ (reference sequence). Deletions cut 4 bases from V and 3 bases from J, with 7 bases between. The CDR3 coding sequence is TGTGCCAGCAGCTCAAGCGACTACGAGCAGTACCTC. Protein sequence: CASSSSDYEQYL.

This clonotype was picked up one time. This sequence joins TRBV14 and TRBJ1-4; 10 bases are shared with TRBD1. Germline lookup yields CDR1 SGHDN and CDR2 FVKESK. J lost 7 bases, V lost 5 bases, and 7 bases had no gene match. The CDR3 has 15 amino acids. CDR3 amino acids: CASSIRTGGGEKLFF. The CDR3 nucleotides are TGTGCCAGCAGCATCAGGACAGGGGGTGGTGAAAAACTGTTTTTT.

In this sample, this clonotype turned up a few times. For the CDR3, the DNA is TGTGCCAGCAGATCAGTAGGAGACGGAAACAATCAGCCCCAGCATTTT. Its translation is CASRSVGDGNNQPQHF. This chain connects TRBV10-3 to TRBJ1-5; D gene uncertain. The CDR3 totals 16 residues. V was trimmed by 10 bases and J by 3 bases, leaving 22 bases between them. Germline loops: CDR1 ENHRY, CDR2 SYGVKD.

This clonotype was counted ten times or more. The chain employs TRBV20-1 and TRBJ2-5, with TRBD2 matching 8 bases. Germline V gives CDR1 DFQATT, CDR2 SNEGSKA (reference sequence). This CDR3 comprises 15 residues. With V trimmed by 6 bases and J by 2 bases, 11 bases remained unmatched. Written as DNA, the CDR3 is TGCAGTGCCAGCAGCTGGGCGGGGGGACAAGAGACCCAGTACTTC. This translates into CSASSWAGGQETQYF.

Remarks on this clonotype: A much larger clone is a single base away; this may be a read error. This CDR3 reads CASSYGGYQETQYF. In DNA, the CDR3 is TGTGCCAGCAGTTACGGGGGGTACCAAGAGACCCAGTACTTC. The V and J genes are TRBV6-6 and TRBJ2-5, with D perhaps matching TRBD2 (6 bases). Deletions cut 2 bases from V and 0 bases from J, with 7 bases between. This CDR3 spans 14 amino acids. Germline loops: CDR1 MNHNY, CDR2 SVGAGI (reference sequence).

This chain connects TRBV6-4 to TRBJ2-7, with a possible D match to TRBD2 (6 bases). CDR3 size: 14 residues. Germline-derived CDR1 and CDR2 are MRHNA and SNTAGT. V was clipped by 4 bases and J by 3 bases, with 13 bases between them. The CDR3 DNA follows: TGTGCCAGCAGTGCCGTCCCCGGGGGCTACGAGCAGTACTTC. It is translated as CASSAVPGGYEQYF.

This clonotype came up many times. The rearrangement links TRBV6-5 to TRBJ2-7; weak D call: TRBD2 (5 bases). CDR3 length equals 14 residues. Trimming left V 6 bases short and J 1 base short, with 13 bases between. Germline assignment: CDR1 MNHEY and CDR2 SVGAGI. The CDR3 DNA sequence: TGTGCCAGCAGCCGGAGGATTCAATCCTACGAGCAGTACTTC. Protein product: CASSRRIQSYEQYF.

The gene calls are TRBV10-2 and TRBJ1-1; D uncertain. V shed 2 bases and J shed 6 bases, with 13 bases lying between them. Germline V gene lookup returns CDR1 WSHSY and CDR2 SAAADI. The CDR3 consists of 14 residues. CDR3 loop: CASSEDGKSPEAFF. CDR3 sequence (DNA): TGCGCCAGCAGTGAGGACGGCAAAAGTCCTGAAGCTTTCTTT.

This clonotype was observed at least ten times. The J gene is TRBJ2-7, the V gene TRBV10-1, with TRBD2 matching over 7 bases. CDR3 length equals 12 residues. V was clipped by 4 bases and J by 6 bases; unmatched bases: 3. CDR1 and CDR2 (germline): WNHNN, SYGVQD (reference sequence). The CDR3 DNA is TGCGCCAGCAGTGGGACTAGTCGCGAGCAGTACTTC. Protein product: CASSGTSREQYF.

The table lists this clonotype with many counts. Here the CDR3 reads CASSFEQGLRYGYTF. The CDR3 DNA reads TGTGCCAGCAGCTTTGAACAGGGTCTCCGCTATGGCTACACCTTC. This chain connects TRBV7-8 to TRBJ1-2, with D tentatively TRBD1 (6 bases). V was shortened by 3 bases and J by 4 bases, with 15 bases between the two germline ends. The CDR3 totals 15 residues. CDR1 is SGHVS, CDR2 FQNEAQ, per germline.

Ten or more counts support this clonotype. V usage is TRBV15 and J usage is TRBJ2-2, with D possibly matching TRBD2 (5 bases). V was shortened by 5 bases and J by 1 base, with 5 bases between the two germline ends. CDR1 and CDR2 from the germline V gene are LNHNV and YYDKDF (reference sequence). The CDR3 has 13 amino acids. The chain's CDR3 is CATSGRNTGELFF. As DNA, the CDR3 is TGTGCCACCAGCGGGAGGAACACCGGGGAGCTGTTTTTT.

This clonotype was picked up a small number of times. This chain joins TRBV28 and TRBJ2-7, with 7 bases identical to TRBD2. V was clipped by 7 bases and J by 4 bases; unmatched bases: 10. CDR1 and CDR2 (germline): MDHEN, SYDVKM. CDR3 length: 14 amino acids. The CDR3 DNA sequence: TGTGCCAGCATCCCGAGCGGGAACTATTACGAGCAGTACTTC. The encoded protein is CASIPSGNYYEQYF. The variable domain in full, completed from reference TRBV28 and TRBJ2-7, reads DVKVTQSSRYLVKRTGEKVFLECVQDMDHENMFWYRQDPGLGLRLIYFSYDVKMKEKGDIPEGYSVSREKKERFSLILESASTNQTSMYLCASIPSGNYYEQYFGPGTRLTVT.

This chain links TRBV6-5 with TRBJ1-1; TRBD1 might be the D (6 bases). The CDR3 is made up of 15 amino acids. The V gene's germline CDR1 is MNHEY and CDR2 SVGAGI. Trimming stripped 7 bases from V and 7 bases from J, with 22 bases between. The CDR3 protein is CASNNGMAGAVEAFF. CDR3 bases: TGTGCCAGCAATAATGGGATGGCAGGGGCCGTTGAAGCTTTCTTT.

Many counts were recorded for this clonotype. The chain employs TRBV20-1 and TRBJ1-2, with D unclear. CDR3 length: 13 residues. V lost 5 bases, J lost 0 bases, and 10 bases lay in between. The V gene's germline CDR1 is DFQATT and CDR2 SNEGSKA (reference sequence). CDR3 in DNA: TGCAGTGCTTCCTCCGGGACTAACTATGGCTACACCTTC. This gives the protein CSASSGTNYGYTF.